These 15 T cell receptor beta chains share one sample of origin, sequenced in a study of breast tumors, draining lymph nodes, adjacent tissues. TCRdb processed the multiplex PCR reads anew with MiXCR; each CDR3 protein has one entry. Of about 63,000 distinct CDR3 sequences in the sample, 45% to 65% were seen once. Sequencing was performed on breast tumor tissue. The receptors come from a female donor with breast cancer. Some clones in this sample may be carry-over from other donors' samples.

With respect to this clonotype: Mismatch with germline at one junction end may stem from a read error. The chain employs TRBV7-7 and TRBJ1-3, with 7 bases identical to TRBD1. Germline lookup yields CDR1 SSHAT and CDR2 FNYEAQ (reference sequence). The CDR3 runs 15 residues. CDR3 coding DNA: TGTGCTAGCAGCCAGGGGGGGAACCCTGGAAACACCATATATTTT. Residues: CASSQGGNPGNTIYF.

Ten or more counts support this clonotype. The chain is built from TRBV6-2 or TRBV6-3 and TRBJ2-1; D is perhaps TRBD2 (5 bases). Germline lookup yields CDR1 MNHEY and CDR2 SVGEGT. Trimming removed 6 bases from V and 7 bases from J, with 7 bases in between. The CDR3 is 11 residues long. CDR3 protein: CASSRTNEQFF. The CDR3, as DNA: TGTGCCAGCAGCCGGACTAATGAGCAGTTCTTC.

The V gene is TRBV19, the J gene TRBJ1-3; 7 nucleotides line up with TRBD1. The CDR3 runs to 16 residues. V shed 3 bases and J 0 bases; nucleotides not matched to a gene: 5. The germline V gene encodes CDR1 LNHDA and CDR2 SQIVND (reference sequence). The CDR3 bases are TGTGCCAGTAGTATGGAGGGGGCGGGCTCTGGAAACACCATATATTTT. Its protein product is CASSMEGAGSGNTIYF.

This clonotype was counted at least ten times. J is TRBJ1-2 and V is TRBV5-1, with 8 bases identical to TRBD1. The CDR3 extends over 15 amino acids. Per the germline V gene, CDR1 is SGHRS and CDR2 is YFSETQ. V lost 0 bases and J lost 3; bases outside the gene matches: 4. The CDR3 spells CASSLVPGGDYGYTF. The CDR3, as DNA: TGCGCCAGCAGCTTGGTACCAGGGGGCGACTATGGCTACACCTTC.

The chain uses TRBV6-6 and TRBJ2-3; tentatively, D is TRBD1 (5 bases). This CDR3 is 17 amino acids long. CDR1 MNHNY and CDR2 SVGAGI come from the germline V gene (reference sequence). V was shortened by 6 bases and J by 6 bases, with 25 bases between the two germline ends. The CDR3 loop is CASSPAAQGRDTDTQYF. The CDR3, as DNA: TGTGCCAGCAGCCCAGCAGCCCAGGGCCGTGACACGGATACGCAGTATTTT.

The rearrangement uses TRBV29-1 and TRBJ1-2; the D is unclear. Germline CDR1 SQVTM, CDR2 ANQGSEA. V shed 6 bases and J shed 0 bases, with 11 bases lying between them. The CDR3 length is 13 residues. As DNA, the CDR3 is TGCAGCGTGACGGTCGGAGCTAACTATGGCTACACCTTC. The encoded protein is CSVTVGANYGYTF.

With respect to this clonotype: This may be a read error: a much more frequent sequence differs by one nucleotide. The rearrangement links TRBV6-6 to TRBJ2-7, with 8 bases matching TRBD2. This CDR3 has 17 residues. Germline V CDR1 and CDR2: MNHNY, SVGAGI (reference sequence). Unmatched junction bases numbered 17, after V lost 8 bases and J lost 2 bases. Here the CDR3 reads CASGPLAEAGVPYEQYF. The DNA of the CDR3 is TGTGCCAGCGGCCCCCTTGCCGAAGCGGGGGTCCCCTACGAGCAGTACTTC.

In this sample, this clonotype is medium-sized. The chain employs TRBV20-1 and TRBJ1-4, with unresolved D. This CDR3 spans 14 amino acids. CDR1 DFQATT and CDR2 SNEGSKA come from the germline V gene (reference sequence). V dropped 0 bases and J dropped 4 bases, with 9 bases sitting between them. Written as DNA, the CDR3 is TGCAGTGCTAGAGATCCAAGCCTTAATGAAAAACTGTTTTTT. Translation gives CSARDPSLNEKLFF.

This clonotype was observed many times. The chain carries TRBV6-4 and TRBJ2-2, with 8 bases that match TRBD1. Germline CDR1 and CDR2: MRHNA and SNTAGT. V shed 6 bases and J 7 bases; nucleotides not matched to a gene: 7. CDR3 length equals 14 residues. The DNA for the CDR3 is TGTGCCAGCAGCCCCGACAGGGGAGGCGGGGAGCTGTTTTTT. Translated, it gives CASSPDRGGGELFF.

This rearrangement joins TRBV10-3 to TRBJ1-1; maybe TRBD1 (6 bases). This CDR3 has 11 amino acids. Deletions cut 10 bases from V and 3 bases from J, with 9 bases between. Germline V lookup: CDR1 ENHRY, CDR2 SYGVKD. The CDR3 loop reads CATAGDTEAFF. The CDR3 nucleotides read TGTGCCACCGCAGGGGACACTGAAGCTTTCTTT.

The CDR3 coding sequence is TGCAGGGCGACAGTTGAGGGTGTGGAGACCCAGTACTTC. It translates to CRATVEGVETQYF. The V gene is TRBV20-1, the J gene TRBJ2-5, with D perhaps given as TRBD1 or TRBD2 (5 bases each). The CDR3 spans 13 residues. CDR1 is DFQATT and CDR2 is SNEGSKA in the germline V gene (reference sequence).

The chain combines TRBV4-1 with TRBJ1-3, with D possibly TRBD1 on 6 matching bases. CDR1 and CDR2 from the germline V gene are MGHRA and YSYEKL. This CDR3 comprises 14 residues. The germline V and J ends were trimmed by 6 bases and 3 bases, with 12 bases remaining between them. The CDR3 DNA follows: TGCGCCAGCAGTAGACAGGATATTGGAAACACCATATATTTT. Its protein is CASSRQDIGNTIYF.

A note on this clonotype: A junction boundary mismatches the germline segment, possibly from a read error. This sequence joins TRBV29-1 and TRBJ2-7, with a tentative D call TRBD2 (5 bases). The CDR3 consists of 13 residues. Germline V gene lookup returns CDR1 SQVTM and CDR2 ANQGSEA. The CDR3 loop is CASSLTEAYEQYF. For the CDR3, the DNA is TGTGCCAGCAGCTTGACGGAGGCCTACGAGCAGTACTTC.

To note about this clonotype: The CDR3 does not close with the conserved phenylalanine or tryptophan, likely indicating a read error. The rearrangement links TRBV10-3 to TRBJ1-2; D may be TRBD1 (6 bases). Germline-derived CDR1 and CDR2 are ENHRY and SYGVKD. V lost 11 bases, J lost 3 bases, and 16 bases lay in between. The CDR3 sequence is 13 residues long. CDR3 amino acids: CARLPGADYGYTL. The CDR3 DNA sequence: TGTGCCCGACTCCCGGGGGCCGACTATGGCTACACCCTC.

The chain is built from TRBV2 and TRBJ2-1; no reliable D call. This CDR3 comprises 10 residues. With 7 bases removed from V and 15 bases from J, the gap between germline ends came to 13 bases. CDR1 is SNHLY and CDR2 is FYNNEI in the germline V gene. The CDR3 sequence: CASMVGLAFF. CDR3 coding DNA: TGTGCCAGCATGGTGGGGTTGGCGTTCTTC.